This passage covers 21 T cell receptor beta chains from one sample sequenced in a study of CD8 T cells in ankylosing spondylitis. Regarding the study as a whole: Within ankylosing spondylitis blood, a TCR beta motif made up of seven to nine highly homologous variants appeared to be characteristic.

Their cognate antigens are unknown. TCRdb re-called the 5' RACE reads through MiXCR, storing one row per CDR3 protein. The sample includes hundreds of thousands of distinct CDR3 sequences, more than 15% of them seen just once. The sample taken for sequencing was blood, either unsorted or a sorted T cell fraction (not recorded which). These receptors were collected from a male donor with ankylosing spondylitis.

This chain uses TRBV6-2 or TRBV6-3 with TRBJ1-5; 8 bases line up with TRBD1. The ends lost 6 bases at V and 1 base at J; junction bases unmatched: 8. The germline CDR1 and CDR2 sequences are MNHEY and SVGEGT. This CDR3 has 16 residues. The CDR3 DNA follows: TGTGCCAGCAGCAAGGGACAGGTTGGCAGCAATCAGCCCCAGCATTTT. This encodes CASSKGQVGSNQPQHF.

This clonotype has a handful of counts. This sequence joins TRBV6-1 and TRBJ2-5; TRBD2 matches at 8 bases. With V trimmed by 7 bases and J by 3 bases, 10 bases remained unmatched. Germline V CDR1 and CDR2: MNHNS, SASEGT. The CDR3 sequence is 15 residues long. The CDR3 nucleotides read TGTGCCAGCAATACCAGGGCGGGGGGAGAAGAGACCCAGTACTTC. It is translated as CASNTRAGGEETQYF.

This clonotype showed up just a few times. The chain couples TRBV20-1 to TRBJ1-3, with D unclear. The germline V and J ends were trimmed by 0 bases and 4 bases, with 7 bases remaining between them. The length of the CDR3 is 13 residues. The germline gives CDR1 DFQATT, CDR2 SNEGSKA (reference sequence). CDR3 region: CSAREGRGNTIYF. The CDR3 coding sequence is TGCAGTGCTAGAGAAGGCAGGGGAAACACCATATATTTT.

The chain couples TRBV9 to TRBJ2-2, with 8 bases aligning to TRBD1. The CDR3 spans 15 residues. Germline loops: CDR1 SGDLS, CDR2 YYNGEE. J gave up 6 bases and V 1 base, and 5 bases lay outside the gene matches. The CDR3 sequence: CASSVLQGAPGELFF. The DNA for the CDR3 is TGTGCCAGCAGCGTACTTCAGGGGGCGCCCGGGGAGCTGTTTTTT. Looking up the rest from reference TRBV9 and TRBJ2-2 gives the full variable domain: DSGVTQTPKHLITATGQRVTLRCSPRSGDLSVYWYQQSLDQGLQFLIQYYNGEERAKGNILERFSAQQFPDLHSELNLSSLELGDSALYFCASSVLQGAPGELFFGEGSRLTVL.

The V and J genes are TRBV7-9 and TRBJ2-1, with 9 bases fitting TRBD1. The CDR3 contains 16 residues. J lost 3 bases, V lost 1 base, and 4 bases had no gene match. Germline V gives CDR1 SEHNR, CDR2 FQNEAQ (reference sequence). As DNA, the CDR3 is TGTGCCAGCAGCTTAGGACAGGGGGTGTACTACAATGAGCAGTTCTTC. Its translation: CASSLGQGVYYNEQFF.

Judged by abundance, this clonotype is medium-sized. The rearrangement joins TRBV6-5 to TRBJ2-1, with TRBD2 identical over 10 bases. Germline trimming cut 0 bases from V and 4 bases from J; bases unmatched to any gene: 6. The germline V gene has CDR1 MNHEY and CDR2 SVGAGI. The CDR3 extends over 17 amino acids. In DNA form, the CDR3 reads TGTGCCAGCAGTTACTCGCCCCTAGCGGGAGTGTACAATGAGCAGTTCTTC. Its translation: CASSYSPLAGVYNEQFF.

The chain joins TRBV20-1 to TRBJ1-1, with TRBD1 as a possible D gene (6 bases). Trimming shortened V by 1 base and J by 0 bases, and 12 bases separated the two germline ends. Germline CDR1 DFQATT, CDR2 SNEGSKA (reference sequence). The CDR3 sequence is 15 residues long. The CDR3 loop reads CSARGQVGLNTEAFF. CDR3 DNA sequence: TGCAGTGCTAGAGGACAGGTCGGGTTGAACACTGAAGCTTTCTTT.

The gene calls are TRBV25-1 and TRBJ1-6; TRBD1 matches at 10 bases. The CDR3 runs 18 residues. J was trimmed by 4 bases and V by 4 bases; bases with no gene match: 10. Germline-derived CDR1 and CDR2 are MGHDK and SYGVNS. The CDR3 reads CASSAPGQGIGYNSPLHF. The DNA of the CDR3 is TGTGCCAGCAGTGCTCCGGGACAGGGGATAGGTTATAATTCACCCCTCCACTTT.

This clonotype was counted only a few times. This chain joins TRBV6-1 and TRBJ1-3, with D perhaps matching TRBD1 (6 bases). The CDR3 runs to 14 residues. Germline CDR1 and CDR2: MNHNS and SASEGT. Deletions cut 6 bases from V and 4 bases from J, with 13 bases between. CDR3 amino acids: CASRTGGSGNTIYF. The CDR3, as DNA: TGTGCCAGCAGGACTGGGGGCTCGGGAAACACCATATATTTT.

This clonotype was recorded many times. This sequence joins TRBV29-1 and TRBJ2-3; D may be TRBD2 (7 bases). Trimming pared 3 bases from V and 6 bases from J, leaving 13 bases between. This CDR3 region has 13 residues. Germline V gene data show CDR1 as SQVTM and CDR2 as ANQGSEA. The CDR3 bases are TGCAGCGTTGACGGGGGGCTCGGGGATACGCAGTATTTT. Translated, it gives CSVDGGLGDTQYF.

This clonotype showed up just once. V is TRBV6-1 and J is TRBJ2-3, with 9 bases fitting TRBD2. CDR3 length equals 16 residues. From germline, CDR1 is MNHNS and CDR2 SASEGT. The V gene end was trimmed by 7 bases and the J gene end by 6 bases; junction bases not matched to a gene: 14. The CDR3 protein is CASNTRRAGGPDTQYF. CDR3 DNA: TGTGCCAGCAACACACGGCGGGCGGGGGGGCCGGATACGCAGTATTTT.

This sequence joins TRBV12-3 or TRBV12-4 and TRBJ2-7; 8 nucleotides agree with TRBD1. V gave up 4 bases and J gave up 0 bases; unmatched junction bases: 8. The CDR3 spans 16 residues. The CDR3: CASSSPGQAPSYEQYF. The CDR3 nucleotides read TGTGCCAGCAGTTCACCGGGACAGGCACCCTCCTACGAGCAGTACTTC.

In its sample, this clonotype was seen a few times. This chain joins TRBV6-5 and TRBJ1-5; D uncertain. The V end was cut by 5 bases, the J end by 9 bases, with 11 bases between. CDR1 and CDR2 from the germline V gene are MNHEY and SVGAGI. This CDR3 region has 12 residues. The CDR3 loop reads CASSRPAGPQHF. The CDR3 region has the DNA TGTGCCAGCAGTCGTCCAGCGGGGCCCCAGCATTTT.

The chain combines TRBV14 with TRBJ1-1; D is ambiguous. Germline CDR1 reads SGHDN; CDR2 reads FVKESK. The CDR3 runs 13 residues. The V end was cut by 4 bases, the J end by 4 bases, with 10 bases between. The CDR3 loop reads CASSRQPGTEAFF. The CDR3 DNA reads TGTGCCAGCAGCCGGCAGCCGGGCACTGAAGCTTTCTTT.

This clonotype has more than one count but fewer than ten. In DNA, the CDR3 is TGTGCCAGCAGCTTTGCCGGGACAGGGAGATCCGAGCAGTACTTC. It encodes CASSFAGTGRSEQYF. The genes are TRBV7-8 and TRBJ2-7, with 9 bases identical to TRBD1. The V segment lost 3 bases and the J segment 6 bases; nucleotides outside the gene matches: 9. There are 15 residues in the CDR3. Per germline, CDR1 SGHVS and CDR2 FQNEAQ.

The chain is built from TRBV10-3 and TRBJ1-1; 8 nucleotides line up with TRBD1. CDR3 size: 14 residues. Germline V CDR1 and CDR2: ENHRY, SYGVKD. After removal of 2 bases from V and 5 bases from J, the junction contained 4 bases not matched to a gene. CDR3 DNA: TGTGCCATCAGTGAGGCACAGGGGGGGACTGAAGCTTTCTTT. Its translation is CAISEAQGGTEAFF.

The J gene is TRBJ1-2, the V gene TRBV5-1; a possible D gene is TRBD1 (6 bases). Germline CDR1 reads SGHRS; CDR2 reads YFSETQ. CDR3 length: 17 residues. V was shortened by 3 bases and J by 4 bases, with 22 bases between the two germline ends. This CDR3 is CASSSGGQGRGGYGYTF. In nucleotides, the CDR3 is TGCGCCAGCAGCTCTGGGGGGCAGGGCCGAGGCGGCTATGGCTACACCTTC.

Remarks on this clonotype: A junction boundary mismatches the germline segment, possibly from a read error. The chain employs TRBV6-1 and TRBJ2-6, with 10 nucleotides matching TRBD2. CDR1 is MNHNS, CDR2 SASEGT, per germline. This CDR3 is built from 17 residues. This chain's CDR3 is CASSTLAGKGGANVLSF. The CDR3 region has the DNA TGTGCCAGCAGTACACTAGCGGGAAAAGGTGGGGCCAACGTCCTGTCTTTC.

The chain is built from TRBV6-6 and TRBJ2-5, with 7 bases fitting TRBD1. The CDR3 is 13 amino acids. Looked up from germline, CDR1 is MNHNY and CDR2 is SVGAGI (reference sequence). J was trimmed by 4 bases and V by 5 bases; bases with no gene match: 4. CDR3 protein: CASSKTGLETQYF. The DNA of the CDR3 is TGTGCCAGCAGTAAGACAGGGCTAGAGACCCAGTACTTC.

This clonotype was seen many times. The V and J genes are TRBV5-1 and TRBJ1-1, with 7 bases matching TRBD1. CDR1 and CDR2 (germline): SGHRS, YFSETQ. V lost 4 bases to trimming and J lost 5 bases; unmatched junction nucleotides: 2. The CDR3 contains 12 residues. CDR3 in amino acids: CASSPRGTEAFF. DNA for the CDR3: TGCGCCAGCAGCCCCAGGGGGACTGAAGCTTTCTTT.

This clonotype has a handful of counts. The rearrangement joins TRBV12-3 or TRBV12-4 to TRBJ1-1; possible D gene TRBD1, 5 bases. This CDR3 is built from 17 residues. The V and J ends lost 2 bases and 4 bases respectively, with 20 bases between them. This chain's CDR3 is CASSLRQGGGLGTEAFF. The CDR3 coding sequence is TGTGCCAGCAGTTTAAGGCAGGGCGGCGGGTTGGGCACTGAAGCTTTCTTT.